This T cell receptor (beta chain) was sequenced for a study of T cells in tumors after PD-1 blockade. The overall study: Some patients also took daily vismodegib 150 mg during anti-PD-1 treatment.

V shed 4 bases and J 0 bases; nucleotides not matched to a gene: 4. Germline CDR1 and CDR2: LNHDA and SQIVND (reference sequence). The CDR3 runs to 16 residues. This clone was recorded a few times. Only in-frame clones appear in the TCRdb table, and some are missing; sequencing was by immunoSEQ multiplex PCR. The table records 55,000 to 65,000 clones, around three quarters of them present only once. The receptor was isolated from a human donor with basal cell carcinoma. The sequencing used PBMCs, collected before anti-PD-1 treatment. This chain uses TRBV19 with TRBJ1-5; 9 nucleotides match TRBD1. CDR3 in amino acids: CASSTTGGYSNQPQHF. Written as DNA, the CDR3 is TGTGCCAGTAGTACGACAGGGGGATATAGCAATCAGCCCCAGCATTTT.